The 20 T cell receptor beta chains below all came from one sample that was sequenced in a study of metastatic and nonmetastatic thyroid tumors. Thyroid surgery was performed in patients who had received no treatment beforehand. Via MiXCR, TCRdb re-called the PCR reads. The sample has 25,000 to 35,000 clones; around a quarter are singletons. Sequencing used blood. These receptor sequences come from a female donor with papillary thyroid cancer or a benign thyroid nodule (not recorded which). Some clones in this sample may be carry-over from other donors' samples.

This clone has a handful of counts. This chain uses TRBV28 with TRBJ1-2; possible D gene TRBD1, 6 bases. This CDR3 comprises 14 residues. Trimming cost V 6 bases and J 1 base, with 12 bases left between them. Germline V gene lookup returns CDR1 MDHEN and CDR2 SYDVKM. The CDR3 DNA reads as TGTGCCAGCAGCCGCGACAGGATTAACTATGGCTACACCTTC. It is translated as CASSRDRINYGYTF.

The chain uses TRBV7-9 and TRBJ2-7; D remains unclear. Trimming cost V 3 bases and J 7 bases, with 13 bases left between them. Per the germline V gene, CDR1 is SEHNR and CDR2 is FQNEAQ (reference sequence). The length of the CDR3 is 13 residues. The chain's CDR3 is CASSFQCAREQYF. As DNA, the CDR3 is TGTGCCAGCAGCTTTCAATGTGCTCGGGAGCAGTACTTC.

The J gene is TRBJ2-7, the V gene TRBV20-1, with a tentative D call TRBD2 (5 bases). Germline loops: CDR1 DFQATT, CDR2 SNEGSKA (reference sequence). The CDR3 has 13 amino acids. V lost 1 base and J 9 bases, leaving 16 bases between the germline ends. CDR3 residues: CSARALTGDRQYF. CDR3 DNA: TGCAGTGCTAGAGCCCTCACCGGGGATAGGCAGTACTTC.

This clone occurred many times. This chain connects TRBV28 to TRBJ1-1; D remains unclear. V dropped 7 bases and J dropped 1 base, with 10 bases sitting between them. The CDR3 extends over 13 amino acids. Germline CDR1 is MDHEN and CDR2 is SYDVKM. The CDR3 DNA reads TGTGCCAGCACCTTGGCGGGGAACACTGAAGCTTTCTTT. Residues: CASTLAGNTEAFF. Supplemented by reference TRBV28 and TRBJ1-1, the full variable domain reads DVKVTQSSRYLVKRTGEKVFLECVQDMDHENMFWYRQDPGLGLRLIYFSYDVKMKEKGDIPEGYSVSREKKERFSLILESASTNQTSMYLCASTLAGNTEAFFGQGTRLTVV.

A few counts support this clone. Since no conserved phenylalanine or tryptophan closes the CDR3, a read error is the likely cause. The chain uses TRBV20-1 and TRBJ1-5; TRBD1 might be the D (5 bases). CDR1 is DFQATT and CDR2 is SNEGSKA in the germline V gene (reference sequence). The CDR3 is 16 amino acids. The CDR3 is CTARPRTFWGNQPQHC. The CDR3 DNA is TGCACTGCTAGACCCCGGACTTTTTGGGGGAATCAGCCCCAGCATTGT.

The rearrangement joins TRBV6-1 to TRBJ2-3; TRBD2 aligns across 8 bases. V lost 6 bases to trimming and J lost 11 bases; unmatched junction nucleotides: 13. This CDR3 is built from 14 residues. Looked up from germline, CDR1 is MNHNS and CDR2 is SASEGT. The CDR3 coding sequence is TGTGCCAGCAGCCTTCAACGGGAGGGCCCTAAGCAGTATTTT. Protein: CASSLQREGPKQYF.

This clone has ten or more counts. The chain recombines TRBV3-1 with TRBJ2-7; D gene unclear. Germline V gene lookup returns CDR1 LGHDT and CDR2 YNNKEL (reference sequence). The CDR3 is 13 amino acids. Trimming removed 2 bases from V and 1 base from J, with 6 bases in between. CDR3 in amino acids: CASSQRSSYEQYF. As DNA, the CDR3 is TGTGCCAGCAGCCAAAGGTCTTCCTACGAGCAGTACTTC.

This clone was recorded at least ten times. The rearrangement uses TRBV3-1 and TRBJ2-5; the D gene could be TRBD1 or TRBD2 (5 bases each). The CDR3 length is 14 residues. From germline, CDR1 is LGHDT and CDR2 YNNKEL (reference sequence). The ends were cut back, 3 bases at V and 5 bases at J, with 13 bases in the middle. CDR3 bases: TGTGCCAGCAGCCAGTTTGGGGGTCCGGAGACCCAGTACTTC. Its protein is CASSQFGGPETQYF.

This chain connects TRBV19 to TRBJ1-1; D remains ambiguous. V lost 5 bases and J lost 3, with 10 bases in between. Germline CDR1 and CDR2: LNHDA and SQIVND (reference sequence). The CDR3 has 13 residues. The CDR3, as DNA: TGTGCCAGTAGTTACCAGGAATACACTGAAGCTTTCTTT. Protein product: CASSYQEYTEAFF.

This clone was seen repeatedly, ten times or more. The rearrangement links TRBV7-8 to TRBJ2-5; D perhaps matches TRBD1 (5 bases). From germline, CDR1 is SGHVS and CDR2 FQNEAQ. The CDR3 is 16 amino acids. The germline V and J ends were trimmed by 4 bases and 1 base, with 16 bases remaining between them. The CDR3 here is CASSWGSAGIQETQYF. CDR3 coding DNA: TGTGCCAGCAGCTGGGGCTCGGCAGGGATCCAAGAGACCCAGTACTTC.

This clone was seen many times. The gene calls are TRBV28 and TRBJ2-7; 7 bases line up with TRBD2. The junction had 9 bases not matched to a gene; V was cut back by 5 bases and J by 2 bases. The germline V gene encodes CDR1 MDHEN and CDR2 SYDVKM. The CDR3 has 15 residues. The CDR3 DNA is TGTGCCAGCAGTAGACCGGGAGGAGAGACCTACGAGCAGTACTTC. This gives the protein CASSRPGGETYEQYF.

This clone appeared a few times. A read error may be the cause here, since a much bigger clone is one base away. This chain's CDR3 is CAISESPENYGYTF. Written as DNA, the CDR3 is TGTGCCATCAGTGAATCCCCGGAGAACTATGGCTACACCTTC. This chain links TRBV10-3 with TRBJ1-2, with D unresolved. The CDR3 is 14 residues long. The V end lost 3 bases, the J end lost 2 bases, and 10 bases lay between the germline ends. Looked up from germline, CDR1 is ENHRY and CDR2 is SYGVKD.

This clone has at least ten counts. At one end, the junction sequence differs from germline, possibly due to a read error. The V and J genes are TRBV6-2 or TRBV6-3 and TRBJ2-2, with D possibly being TRBD2 (5 bases). Per the germline V gene, CDR1 is MNHEY and CDR2 is SVGEGT. This CDR3 spans 16 amino acids. The CDR3 nucleotides read TGTGCCAGCAGTTACCTCCCAGCGGTACCCACCAGGGAGCTGTTTTTT. It encodes CASSYLPAVPTRELFF.

This clone was counted many times. The rearrangement links TRBV3-1 to TRBJ1-2, with D tentatively TRBD1 (5 bases). From germline, CDR1 is LGHDT and CDR2 YNNKEL (reference sequence). V lost 8 bases and J 8 bases, leaving 18 bases between the germline ends. This CDR3 spans 13 amino acids. CDR3 bases: TGTGCCAGCGTTGGACGGGGGTCGGGGGGCTACACCTTC. Protein product: CASVGRGSGGYTF. Full variable domain (missing parts from reference TRBV3-1 and TRBJ1-2): DTAVSQTPKYLVTQMGNDKSIKCEQNLGHDTMYWYKQDSKKFLKIMFSYNNKELIINETVPNRFSPKSPDKAHLNLHINSLELGDSAVYFCASVGRGSGGYTFGSGTRLTVV.

The chain combines TRBV6-1 with TRBJ1-2; TRBD1 might be the D (6 bases). The germline gives CDR1 MNHNS, CDR2 SASEGT. V was pared by 6 bases and J by 3 bases, with 17 bases between. This CDR3 is built from 15 residues. CDR3 sequence: CASSPLTQGYYGYTF. The CDR3 DNA sequence: TGTGCCAGCAGCCCACTCACACAGGGTTACTATGGCTACACCTTC.

This clone was seen ten or more times. The chain has TRBV20-1 and TRBJ2-5; TRBD2 matches 11 bases. Trimming cost V 1 base and J 5 bases; bases outside gene matches: 15. The CDR3 contains 18 residues. CDR1 is DFQATT and CDR2 is SNEGSKA in the germline V gene (reference sequence). This chain's CDR3 is CSARAPPGLAELGETQYF. Written as DNA, the CDR3 is TGCAGTGCTAGAGCTCCTCCGGGACTAGCGGAATTGGGGGAGACCCAGTACTTC.

As regards this clone: One junction end disagrees with the germline gene, perhaps due to a read error. The chain combines TRBV7-6 with TRBJ2-7; 12 bases are a match to TRBD1. Per germline, CDR1 SGHVS and CDR2 FNYEAQ. This CDR3 spans 16 amino acids. The chain's CDR3 is CASSPGRGTGGAEKYF. For the CDR3, the DNA is TGTGCCAGCAGCCCCGGCAGGGGGACAGGGGGCGCCGAGAAGTACTTC.

This clone was detected ten times or more. This chain's CDR3 is CSARDQGGVEEQFF. Written as DNA, the CDR3 is TGCAGTGCTAGAGATCAGGGGGGAGTGGAAGAGCAGTTCTTC. The rearrangement links TRBV20-1 to TRBJ2-1; maybe TRBD1 (7 bases). The V end was cut by 0 bases, the J end by 10 bases, with 16 bases between. Germline CDR1 is DFQATT and CDR2 is SNEGSKA (reference sequence). The CDR3 contains 14 residues.

The chain uses TRBV20-1 and TRBJ1-1, with a weak D call TRBD1 (6 bases). Looked up from germline, CDR1 is DFQATT and CDR2 is SNEGSKA (reference sequence). This CDR3 is built from 14 residues. The V gene lost 6 bases and the J gene lost 3 bases, with 17 bases spanning the gap. Here the CDR3 DNA reads TGCAGTGCGCCAAACAGGGTGGCTCACACTGAAGCTTTCTTT. Amino acid sequence: CSAPNRVAHTEAFF.

The table lists this clone with many counts. V and J are TRBV28 and TRBJ2-2; TRBD1 agrees at 9 bases. V lost 6 bases to trimming and J lost 6 bases; unmatched junction nucleotides: 11. In germline, CDR1 is MDHEN, CDR2 SYDVKM. CDR3 length: 16 amino acids. CDR3 sequence (DNA): TGTGCCAGCAGGAAACATCCGGGACAGGGCGCCGGGGAGCTGTTTTTT. Amino acid sequence: CASRKHPGQGAGELFF.